One and the same sample provided the 31 T cell receptor beta chains below, sequenced in a study of shared clonotypes between healthy human individuals. Sequenced by immunoSEQ multiplex PCR; TCRdb stores in-frame clones only, minus some. The sample consists of about a million clones, around three quarters of them appearing once. The specimen was memory CD4+ T cells from PBMCs. Subset defined: CD45RA-negative fraction. These receptors were collected from a man aged 18 to 29 in good health. Some clones in this sample may be carry-over from other donors' samples.

The chain has TRBV5-8 and TRBJ2-1, with TRBD2 matching 11 bases. The CDR3 has 15 residues. V shed 4 bases and J 3 bases; nucleotides not matched to a gene: 3. CDR1 is SGHTS, CDR2 YDEGEE, per germline. The CDR3 loop reads CASSRGLAVYNEQFF. In nucleotides, the CDR3 is TGTGCCAGCAGCCGGGGACTAGCGGTCTACAATGAGCAGTTCTTC.

To note about this clone: The same CDR3 is also encoded by other DNA sequences in this sample. The rearrangement joins TRBV9 to TRBJ2-1; 11 nucleotides align to TRBD2. This CDR3 has 15 amino acids. V lost 3 bases to trimming and J lost 5 bases; unmatched junction nucleotides: 4. Germline CDR1 SGDLS, CDR2 YYNGEE. CDR3 sequence reads: CASSGGLAGNNEQFF. CDR3 DNA: TGTGCCAGCAGCGGCGGACTAGCGGGTAACAATGAGCAGTTCTTC.

The rearrangement joins TRBV9 to TRBJ2-7, with 7 bases fitting TRBD1. The germline V gene has CDR1 SGDLS and CDR2 YYNGEE. The CDR3 is 14 residues long. The J segment lost 0 bases and the V segment lost 6 bases, leaving 6 bases of the junction unmatched. CDR3 region: CASMNRGVSYEQYF. CDR3 DNA sequence: TGTGCCAGCATGAACAGGGGTGTCTCCTACGAGCAGTACTTC.

The V call is TRBV28, the J call TRBJ1-5; D is undetermined. In germline, CDR1 is MDHEN, CDR2 SYDVKM. V lost 7 bases and J lost 1, with 8 bases in between. This CDR3 comprises 13 residues. CDR3 in DNA: TGTGCCAGCATCCAAGGGAGCAATCAGCCCCAGCATTTT. Protein: CASIQGSNQPQHF.

This clone was seen more than once but under ten times. The chain is built from TRBV28 and TRBJ1-1; TRBD1 is a possible D gene (5 bases). The CDR3 runs to 9 residues. Per the germline V gene, CDR1 is MDHEN and CDR2 is SYDVKM. The CDR3, as DNA: TGTGGGGGCTGGACTGAAGCTTTCTTT. This gives the protein CGGWTEAFF.

This rearrangement joins TRBV11-2 to TRBJ2-2; 9 bases are shared with TRBD2. The CDR3 has 16 amino acids. CDR1 is SGHAT, CDR2 FQNNGV, per germline. V shed 6 bases and J 5 bases; nucleotides not matched to a gene: 10. DNA for the CDR3: TGTGCCAGCAGACCAATTAGCGGGAGTCGGACCGGGGAGCTGTTTTTT. The encoded protein is CASRPISGSRTGELFF.

V and J are TRBV6-6 and TRBJ2-5; 8 bases line up with TRBD2. CDR3 size: 16 residues. CDR1 and CDR2 from the germline V gene are MNHNY and SVGAGI (reference sequence). The junction had 14 bases not matched to a gene; V was cut back by 6 bases and J by 5 bases. The chain's CDR3 is CASRPGRAGFQETQYF. The CDR3 coding sequence is TGTGCCAGCAGACCCGGGAGGGCCGGGTTTCAGGAGACCCAGTACTTC.

This chain joins TRBV11-3 and TRBJ2-7; no clear D gene. Germline V gives CDR1 SGHNT, CDR2 YENEEA. The CDR3 runs 14 residues. V was trimmed by 0 bases and J by 3 bases, leaving 9 bases between them. The CDR3 nucleotides read TGTGCCAGCAGCTTAGATTCGACGGGCTACGAGCAGTACTTC. It codes for CASSLDSTGYEQYF. Filled out from reference TRBV11-3 and TRBJ2-7, the complete variable domain reads EAGVVQSPRYKIIEKKQPVAFWCNPISGHNTLYWYLQNLGQGPELLIRYENEEAVDDSQLPKDRFSAERLKGVDSTLKIQPAELGDSAVYLCASSLDSTGYEQYFGPGTRLTVT.

V and J are TRBV19 and TRBJ1-1; D is unclear. V dropped 5 bases and J dropped 3 bases, with 16 bases sitting between them. The CDR3 consists of 15 residues. Germline lookup yields CDR1 LNHDA and CDR2 SQIVND (reference sequence). The CDR3 bases are TGTGCCAGTAGTCCCGGATGGGGTCAGGACACTGAAGCTTTCTTT. Encoded protein: CASSPGWGQDTEAFF.

The CDR3, as DNA: TGTGCCAGCAGCTTAGAGGTTGGCTACCTAGGGACCCAGTACTTC. This codes for CASSLEVGYLGTQYF. The chain uses TRBV7-8 and TRBJ2-5; D is unresolved. Germline V CDR1 and CDR2: SGHVS, FQNEAQ. V was cut by 1 base and J by 7 bases, with 16 bases left in between. This CDR3 region has 15 residues.

This clone was counted only a few times. The rearrangement links TRBV5-5 to TRBJ2-5; D unresolved. CDR3 size: 12 residues. Trimming shortened V by 0 bases and J by 5 bases, and 5 bases separated the two germline ends. The germline V gene has CDR1 SGHKS and CDR2 YYEKEE (reference sequence). CDR3 sequence (DNA): TGTGCCAGCAGCTTGGTACTGGAGACCCAGTACTTC. Residues: CASSLVLETQYF.

In regard to this clone: This CDR3 is also generated by other DNA sequences in the sample. The chain has TRBV18 and TRBJ1-3; tentatively, D is TRBD1 (5 bases). The CDR3 has 14 amino acids. Trimming removed 3 bases from V and 3 bases from J, with 9 bases in between. Germline V gene lookup returns CDR1 KGHSH and CDR2 LQKENI. CDR3 residues: CASSPGTVGNTIYF. The CDR3 coding sequence is TGTGCCAGCTCACCCGGGACGGTTGGAAACACCATATATTTT.

This chain connects TRBV28 to TRBJ1-5; a weak D match, TRBD1 (5 bases). CDR3 length: 15 residues. Trimming took 5 bases from V and 3 from J, leaving 14 bases between them. Germline V CDR1 and CDR2: MDHEN, SYDVKM. The chain's CDR3 is CASSRGAQFNQPQHF. In DNA, the CDR3 is TGTGCCAGCAGTCGCGGGGCCCAATTCAATCAGCCCCAGCATTTT.

V gene TRBV2 combines with J gene TRBJ2-7; weak D call: TRBD1 (6 bases). Germline values: CDR1 SNHLY, CDR2 FYNNEI. The CDR3 spans 14 residues. V was shortened by 6 bases and J by 2 bases, with 14 bases between the two germline ends. The CDR3 DNA reads TGTGCCAGCAGCCGGATCAGGGGAACCTACGAGCAGTACTTC. Translated: CASSRIRGTYEQYF.

The genes are TRBV6-6 and TRBJ2-7; 7 nucleotides align to TRBD1. CDR3 length: 14 amino acids. V lost 6 bases to trimming and J lost 2 bases; unmatched junction nucleotides: 7. The germline V gene encodes CDR1 MNHNY and CDR2 SVGAGI (reference sequence). CDR3 loop: CASRTGTATYEQYF. CDR3 DNA sequence: TGTGCCAGCAGGACCGGGACAGCGACCTACGAGCAGTACTTC.

V is TRBV7-2 and J is TRBJ2-7, with 10 bases that match TRBD1. The CDR3 is 15 residues long. Trimming cost V 5 bases and J 2 bases; bases outside gene matches: 6. Germline CDR1 reads SGHTA; CDR2 reads FQGNSA. CDR3 loop: CASSKGQGSPYEQYF. CDR3 coding DNA: TGTGCCAGCAGCAAGGGACAGGGGAGTCCCTACGAGCAGTACTTC. The full variable domain, in which reference TRBV7-2 and TRBJ2-7 provide the parts outside the CDR3, is GAGVSQSPSNKVTEKGKDVELRCDPISGHTALYWYRQSLGQGLEFLIYFQGNSAPDKSGLPSDRFSAERTGGSVSTLTIQRTQQEDSAVYLCASSKGQGSPYEQYFGPGTRLTVT.

This chain connects TRBV30 to TRBJ1-5, with D tentatively TRBD1 (5 bases). The germline V and J ends were trimmed by 0 bases and 6 bases, with 9 bases remaining between them. Per the germline V gene, CDR1 is GTSNPN and CDR2 is SVGIG (reference sequence). This CDR3 is 13 amino acids long. CDR3 in amino acids: CAWSVLGTQPQHF. CDR3 in DNA: TGTGCCTGGAGTGTACTCGGGACTCAGCCCCAGCATTTT.

The V and J genes are TRBV6-1 and TRBJ2-3; D perhaps matches TRBD1 (5 bases). Per the germline V gene, CDR1 is MNHNS and CDR2 is SASEGT. This CDR3 has 15 amino acids. The ends were cut back, 7 bases at V and 0 bases at J, with 14 bases in the middle. The CDR3 region is CASTNRAGSTDTQYF. CDR3 coding DNA: TGTGCCAGCACAAATCGGGCAGGGAGCACAGATACGCAGTATTTT.

This rearrangement joins TRBV7-3 to TRBJ2-1; D call uncertain. CDR1 SGHTA and CDR2 FQGTGA come from the germline V gene. The germline V and J ends were trimmed by 3 bases and 4 bases, with 7 bases remaining between them. The CDR3 is 13 residues long. The CDR3 loop is CASSLNNYNEQFF. The CDR3 nucleotides are TGTGCCAGCAGCTTGAATAATTACAATGAGCAGTTCTTC.

The chain carries TRBV7-2 and TRBJ1-3; no clear D gene. V lost 4 bases, J lost 4 bases, and 17 bases lay in between. CDR1 and CDR2 (germline): SGHTA, FQGNSA. This CDR3 comprises 16 residues. The CDR3 spells CASSSRTGGRGNTIYF. In DNA form, the CDR3 reads TGTGCCAGCAGCTCAAGAACCGGTGGGAGGGGAAACACCATATATTTT.

The chain combines TRBV10-3 with TRBJ2-1; tentative D call: TRBD2 (6 bases). The CDR3 length is 14 residues. CDR1 is ENHRY and CDR2 is SYGVKD in the germline V gene. The V gene lost 0 bases and the J gene lost 9 bases, with 12 bases spanning the gap. CDR3 in DNA: TGTGCCATCAGTGAGTCGAGGTCGGAGGGTGAGCAGTTCTTC. Translation gives CAISESRSEGEQFF.

Note on this clone: The junction and the germline gene differ at one end; a read error may be behind it. V usage is TRBV29-1 and J usage is TRBJ1-4; possibly TRBD1 for D (5 bases). The CDR3 length is 15 residues. Per germline, CDR1 SQVTM and CDR2 ANQGSEA. Here the CDR3 reads CSVVIPRQGNEKLLF. The CDR3 DNA reads as TGCAGCGTTGTAATCCCCCGGCAGGGAAATGAAAAACTGCTTTTT.

The chain recombines TRBV10-3 with TRBJ2-3; D is possibly TRBD1 or TRBD2 (5 bases each). Trimming removed 9 bases from V and 5 bases from J, with 15 bases in between. Germline CDR1 and CDR2: ENHRY and SYGVKD. The CDR3 is 13 residues long. The CDR3 loop reads CAMGTSQEDTQYF. Here the CDR3 DNA reads TGTGCCATGGGGACCTCGCAGGAAGATACGCAGTATTTT.

In its sample, this clone was seen a few times. The CDR3 region has the DNA TGTGCCAGCTGCCTTGGGGGCACAGATACGCAGTATTTT. Its protein product is CASCLGGTDTQYF. This chain uses TRBV18 with TRBJ2-3; D call uncertain. Trimming stripped 7 bases from V and 1 base from J, with 9 bases between. The CDR3 sequence is 13 residues long. CDR1 is KGHSH, CDR2 LQKENI, per germline.

The rearrangement links TRBV11-1 to TRBJ2-3; D might be TRBD1 or TRBD2, each matching 5 bases. Looked up from germline, CDR1 is SGHAT and CDR2 is FQDESV (reference sequence). The CDR3 spans 16 residues. Trimming took off 1 base at V and 0 bases at J, with 11 bases between the two ends. The CDR3 reads CASSLVWDPSTDTQYF. The CDR3 DNA follows: TGTGCCAGCAGCTTAGTTTGGGACCCCAGCACAGATACGCAGTATTTT.

This clone was found a few times. The DNA for the CDR3 is TGTGCCAGCTCACCATTGGGAACCGCTAATGAAAAACTGTTTTTT. Amino acids: CASSPLGTANEKLFF. The chain combines TRBV18 with TRBJ1-4; D remains ambiguous. The germline V and J ends were trimmed by 2 bases and 3 bases, with 10 bases remaining between them. The CDR3 spans 15 residues. Looked up from germline, CDR1 is KGHSH and CDR2 is LQKENI.

A remark on this clone: A far larger clone is only one base removed, so a read error is likely. V gene TRBV6-1 combines with J gene TRBJ2-2; D gene uncertain. Germline-derived CDR1 and CDR2 are MNHNS and SASEGT. CDR3 length: 15 amino acids. V gave up 8 bases and J gave up 1 base, with 14 bases separating them. The chain's CDR3 is CASGKLQVNTGELFF. For the CDR3, the DNA is TGTGCCAGCGGCAAGTTGCAGGTGAACACCGGGGAGCTGTTTTTT.

The chain recombines TRBV5-1 with TRBJ2-5, with D possibly being TRBD1 (6 bases). Germline V gene data show CDR1 as SGHRS and CDR2 as YFSETQ. This CDR3 is 16 amino acids long. V lost 0 bases and J 5 bases, leaving 17 bases between the germline ends. The CDR3 nucleotides read TGCGCCAGCAGCTTGGCTCCGGCAGGGGAAGGGGAGACCCAGTACTTC. Residues: CASSLAPAGEGETQYF.

The chain has TRBV7-2 and TRBJ1-4; tentatively, D is TRBD1 (6 bases). Germline V gives CDR1 SGHTA, CDR2 FQGNSA. With 5 bases removed from V and 8 bases from J, the gap between germline ends came to 18 bases. The CDR3 covers 15 residues. The CDR3 loop reads CASSDRGQGREKLFF. CDR3 bases: TGTGCCAGCAGCGATAGGGGACAAGGTCGGGAAAAACTGTTTTTT.

V usage is TRBV6-5 and J usage is TRBJ2-1, with TRBD2 matching over 7 bases. This CDR3 is built from 15 residues. Germline loops: CDR1 MNHEY, CDR2 SVGAGI. The V gene end was trimmed by 5 bases and the J gene end by 6 bases; junction bases not matched to a gene: 10. The CDR3 loop reads CASSPLVGGPNEQFF. Written as DNA, the CDR3 is TGTGCCAGCAGTCCCCTAGTGGGAGGGCCCAATGAGCAGTTCTTC.

The rearrangement links TRBV2 to TRBJ2-1; D might be TRBD1 (6 bases). Germline V CDR1 and CDR2: SNHLY, FYNNEI. The CDR3 contains 13 residues. V was pared by 6 bases and J by 9 bases, with 15 bases between. The DNA for the CDR3 is TGTGCCAGCAGCAGGGGCCCTTCGTTTGAGCAGTTCTTC. Translated, it gives CASSRGPSFEQFF.